This TCR beta chain was sequenced in a study of breast tumors, draining lymph nodes, adjacent tissues. The lymph nodes were axillary draining lymph nodes from breast cancer patients. The CDR3 is 15 amino acids. V shed 4 bases, J shed 8 bases, and the junction held 6 bases outside the gene matches. Per the germline V gene, CDR1 is MRHNA and CDR2 is SNTAGT. Broader study findings: Tumors had less TCR diversity than lymph nodes, more than nontumor tissue. Tumor T cell lymph node origin was a supported hypothesis, not proven. Compared with basal-like, luminal-like tumors shared significantly more repertoire with nontumor tissue.

MiXCR was run by TCRdb on the multiplex PCR reads, yielding one entry per CDR3 protein. The table lists approximately 130,000 distinct CDR3 sequences, 21% of them singletons. This clonotype was picked up many times. Its specificity is not known. The rearrangement joins TRBV6-4 to TRBJ2-1; 12 bases align to TRBD2. What was sequenced was axillary lymph node tissue. This receptor was identified in a female donor with breast cancer. Some clones in this sample may be carry-over from other donors' samples. CDR3 region: CASSASGGASYEQFF. The CDR3 DNA follows: TGTGCCAGCAGTGCTAGCGGGGGGGCATCGTATGAGCAGTTCTTC.